This entry lists 9 T cell receptor beta chains sequenced from one sample in a study of T cell responses to AZD1222 COVID-19 vaccine. Sequenced by immunoSEQ multiplex PCR; TCRdb stores in-frame clones only, minus some. Of about 66,000 clones listed, less than 85% are singletons. The material sequenced was peripheral blood, taken on day 0 of MenACWY control vaccination. These receptors came from an adult in good health.

CDR3 coding DNA: TGTGCCAGCAGACTAAGACAGATCCGAAACTATGGCTACACCTTC. As protein: CASRLRQIRNYGYTF. This chain joins TRBV28 and TRBJ1-2; perhaps TRBD1 as D (5 bases). The CDR3 is 15 residues long. The ends were cut back, 6 bases at V and 2 bases at J, with 16 bases in the middle. Germline V gene data show CDR1 as MDHEN and CDR2 as SYDVKM.

CDR3 DNA sequence: TGTGCCAGCAGTTACTCCGGACAGGGAGGCTATGGCTACACCTTC. It yields the protein CASSYSGQGGYGYTF. This chain joins TRBV6-6 and TRBJ1-2, with 8 nucleotides matching TRBD1. This CDR3 region has 15 residues. Per the germline V gene, CDR1 is MNHNY and CDR2 is SVGAGI (reference sequence). Trimming cost V 0 bases and J 4 bases; bases outside gene matches: 4.

The chain employs TRBV3-1 (or the pseudogene TRBV3-2) and TRBJ2-6; D is unresolved. The CDR3 is 15 amino acids. Germline CDR1 reads LGHDT; CDR2 reads YNNKEL (reference sequence). Trimming took off 0 bases at V and 0 bases at J, with 3 bases between the two ends. The CDR3 DNA follows: TGTGCCAGCAGCCAAGACAGCTCTGGGGCCAACGTCCTGACTTTC. This translates into CASSQDSSGANVLTF.

The V call is TRBV19, the J call TRBJ1-3; 8 bases match TRBD1. Trimming removed 3 bases from V and 9 bases from J; junction bases left unmatched: 7. The CDR3 spans 14 residues. The germline V gene encodes CDR1 LNHDA and CDR2 SQIVND (reference sequence). The CDR3 DNA follows: TGTGCCAGTAGTATCAGGGGACAGGCGGCCACCATATATTTT. Protein product: CASSIRGQAATIYF.

V is TRBV9 and J is TRBJ1-4; D may be TRBD1 (6 bases). The CDR3 length is 15 residues. Trimming took 3 bases from V and 3 from J, leaving 12 bases between them. Germline values: CDR1 SGDLS, CDR2 YYNGEE. CDR3 in DNA: TGTGCCAGCAGCGATCCAGGGGCCGCTAATGAAAAACTGTTTTTT. This translates into CASSDPGAANEKLFF. The full variable domain, completed using reference TRBV9 and TRBJ1-4, is DSGVTQTPKHLITATGQRVTLRCSPRSGDLSVYWYQQSLDQGLQFLIQYYNGEERAKGNILERFSAQQFPDLHSELNLSSLELGDSALYFCASSDPGAANEKLFFGSGTQLSVL.

This clone was observed a handful of times. The rearrangement uses TRBV6-5 and TRBJ1-3; D unresolved. Germline V gene sequence: CDR1 MNHEY, CDR2 SVGAGI. The V and J ends lost 7 bases and 1 base respectively, with 11 bases between them. This CDR3 contains 14 residues. The CDR3 coding sequence is TGTGCCAGCACCCGTAATAGATCTGGAAACACCATATATTTT. It yields the protein CASTRNRSGNTIYF.

CDR3 amino acids: CASRQVGGNGELFF. In nucleotides, the CDR3 is TGTGCCAGCAGACAAGTAGGGGGGAACGGGGAGCTGTTTTTT. V and J are TRBV6-5 and TRBJ2-2; D is tentatively TRBD1 or TRBD2 (6 bases each). The CDR3 consists of 14 residues. The germline V gene encodes CDR1 MNHEY and CDR2 SVGAGI. Trimming took 6 bases from V and 7 from J, leaving 15 bases between them.

The chain carries TRBV30 and TRBJ2-5; 10 bases match TRBD1. The J segment lost 4 bases and the V segment lost 1 base, leaving 0 bases of the junction unmatched. This CDR3 has 13 residues. Germline V gene lookup returns CDR1 GTSNPN and CDR2 SVGIG (reference sequence). CDR3 amino acids: CAWSGTGGETQYF. The DNA of the CDR3 is TGTGCCTGGAGTGGGACAGGGGGAGAGACCCAGTACTTC.

V usage is TRBV19 and J usage is TRBJ1-1; D is undetermined. Germline lookup yields CDR1 LNHDA and CDR2 SQIVND (reference sequence). The V gene lost 4 bases and the J gene lost 1 base, with 10 bases spanning the gap. The CDR3 totals 14 residues. In DNA form, the CDR3 reads TGTGCCAGTAGTAAATATGGGCAGAACACTGAAGCTTTCTTT. Residues: CASSKYGQNTEAFF.